A selection of T cell receptor beta chains follows, all from one sample in a study of cytomegalovirus exposure and HLA in healthy donors. Produced via immunoSEQ multiplex PCR; TCRdb's table is partial and in-frame only. The sample shows roughly 200,000 clones, 77% of them seen only once. Sequenced input: PBMCs. The receptors derive from a woman aged 60 to 75 in good health and CMV-seropositive. Both conserved end residues are part of each CDR3. A D gene is named only where the DNA matches it firmly. Expanded clones are given a class, and other clones once, few, many or no size at all.

V: TRBV30; size: -; J: TRBJ1-5; D: -; DNA: TGTGCCTGGAGCCCACGGAGCAATCAGCCCCAGCATTTT; CDR3: CAWSPRSNQPQHF
V: TRBV6-5; size: -; J: TRBJ1-5; D: -; DNA: TGTGCCAGCAGTTACTCAGGGGCCCTCGGACAGCCCCAGCATTTT; CDR3: CASSYSGALGQPQHF
V: TRBV19; size: -; J: TRBJ1-6; D: TRBD1; DNA: TGTGCCAGTAGAACAGGGGCTGGGGGCTATAATTCACCCCTCCACTTT; CDR3: CASRTGAGGYNSPLHF
V: TRBV7-9; size: few; J: TRBJ2-7; D: TRBD1; DNA: TGTGCCAGCAGCCGCGAGGGGACAGGCGTAGATGGGCAGTACTTC; CDR3: CASSREGTGVDGQYF
V: TRBV29-1; size: -; J: TRBJ2-1; D: TRBD2; DNA: TGCAGCGTCTCACTAGCGGGGGGGCTCGGGTACAATGAGCAGTTCTTC; CDR3: CSVSLAGGLGYNEQFF
V: TRBV15; size: -; J: TRBJ2-7; D: TRBD2; DNA: TGTGCCACCAGCCTCGAAAGGACTAGTTACTACGAGCAGTACTTC; CDR3: CATSLERTSYYEQYF
V: TRBV7-3; size: -; J: TRBJ1-4; D: -; DNA: TGTGCCAGCAGCCCCCAGGGACATCTTAATGAAAAACTGTTTTTT; CDR3: CASSPQGHLNEKLFF
V: TRBV5-1; size: -; J: TRBJ2-5; D: TRBD2; DNA: TGCGCCAGCAGCTTGGCGGGGGGGGCAGGAGAGACCCAGTACTTC; CDR3: CASSLAGGAGETQYF
V: TRBV6-5; size: -; J: TRBJ1-2; D: -; DNA: TGTGCCAGCAGTCAGCAGGACAGCTATGGCTACACCTTC; CDR3: CASSQQDSYGYTF
V: TRBV18; size: -; J: TRBJ2-7; D: TRBD2; DNA: TGTGCCAGCTCACCCCTAGCGGACTACGAGCAGTACTTC; CDR3: CASSPLADYEQYF
V: TRBV29-1; size: once; J: TRBJ2-1; D: TRBD2; DNA: TGCAGCGGGGGACTAGCCTACAATGAGCAGTTCTTC; CDR3: CSGGLAYNEQFF
V: TRBV5-6; size: -; J: TRBJ1-5; D: TRBD1; DNA: TGTGCCAGCAGCCTTTCTCACCCCGACAGGGCTCGTTTTCAGCCCCAGCATTTT; CDR3: CASSLSHPDRARFQPQHF
V: TRBV25-1; size: few; J: TRBJ1-2; D: -; DNA: TGTGCCAGCACCCGGGGAAGGTCGGATGGCTACACCTTC; CDR3: CASTRGRSDGYTF
V: TRBV6-1; size: -; J: TRBJ1-4; D: -; DNA: TGTGCCAGCAGAGCGAACGCCGGCGGTGAAAAACTGTTTTTT; CDR3: CASRANAGGEKLFF
V: TRBV7-9; size: -; J: TRBJ1-1; D: -; DNA: TGTGCCAGCAGCCTACTCAGGGATCCCCCTGAAGCTTTCTTT; CDR3: CASSLLRDPPEAFF
V: TRBV6-6; size: -; J: TRBJ2-7; D: -; DNA: TGTGCCAGCACCAATAACTACTACGAGCAGTACTTC; CDR3: CASTNNYYEQYF
V: TRBV9; size: few; J: TRBJ2-3; D: -; DNA: TGTGCCAGCAGCCCGGGGGCAGATACGCAGTATTTT; CDR3: CASSPGADTQYF
V: TRBV5-1; size: -; J: TRBJ1-3; D: TRBD1; DNA: TGCGCCAGCAGCTTAGTATCAGGGGGCGATGGAAACACCATATATTTT; CDR3: CASSLVSGGDGNTIYF
V: TRBV19; size: -; J: TRBJ1-5; D: -; DNA: TGTGCCAGTAGCTCGGTCGCCGGTCAGCCCCAGCATTTT; CDR3: CASSSVAGQPQHF
V: TRBV7-9; size: -; J: TRBJ2-5; D: TRBD1; DNA: TGTGCCAGCACTAATCCGGGGACAGGGGGTGGAGAGACCCAGTACTTC; CDR3: CASTNPGTGGGETQYF
V: TRBV6-5; size: -; J: TRBJ2-1; D: TRBD2; DNA: TGTGCCAGCACCCCGGTACGAGCGGGGGGGGGCGGGCAGTTCTTC; CDR3: CASTPVRAGGGGQFF
V: TRBV4-3; size: -; J: TRBJ2-5; D: -; DNA: TGCGCCAGCAGCCAAGATTACAGGGGCCTTCGGGAGCAGTACTTC; CDR3: CASSQDYRGLREQYF